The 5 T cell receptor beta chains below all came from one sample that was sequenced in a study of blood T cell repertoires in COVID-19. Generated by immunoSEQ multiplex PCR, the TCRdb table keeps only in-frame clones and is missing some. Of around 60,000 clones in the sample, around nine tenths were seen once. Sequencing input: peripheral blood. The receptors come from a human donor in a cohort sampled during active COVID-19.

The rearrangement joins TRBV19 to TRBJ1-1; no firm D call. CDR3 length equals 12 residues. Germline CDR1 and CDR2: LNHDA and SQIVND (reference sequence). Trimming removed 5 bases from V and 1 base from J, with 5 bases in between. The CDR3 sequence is CASSWANTEAFF. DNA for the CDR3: TGTGCCAGTAGTTGGGCGAACACTGAAGCTTTCTTT.

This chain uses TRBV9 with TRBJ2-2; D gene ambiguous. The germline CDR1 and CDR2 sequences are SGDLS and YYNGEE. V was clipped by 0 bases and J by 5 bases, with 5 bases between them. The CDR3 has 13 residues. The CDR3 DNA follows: TGTGCCAGCAGCGTAGTTCGGACCGGGGAGCTGTTTTTT. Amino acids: CASSVVRTGELFF.

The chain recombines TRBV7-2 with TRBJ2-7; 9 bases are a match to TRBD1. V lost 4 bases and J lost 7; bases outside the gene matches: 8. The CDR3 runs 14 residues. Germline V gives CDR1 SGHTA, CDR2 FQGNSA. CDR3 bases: TGTGCCAGCAGCTGGGGACAGGGATTGAGGGAGCAGTACTTC. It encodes CASSWGQGLREQYF.

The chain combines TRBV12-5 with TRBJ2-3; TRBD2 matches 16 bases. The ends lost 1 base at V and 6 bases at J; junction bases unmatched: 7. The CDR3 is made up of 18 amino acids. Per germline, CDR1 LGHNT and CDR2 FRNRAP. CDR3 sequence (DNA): TGTGCTAGTGGTTTGGACCCGGGACTAGCGGGAGGGGACGATACGCAGTATTTT. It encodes CASGLDPGLAGGDDTQYF.

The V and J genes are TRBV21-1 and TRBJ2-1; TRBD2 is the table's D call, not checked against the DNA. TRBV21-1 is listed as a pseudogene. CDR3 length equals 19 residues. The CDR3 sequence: CASGWTSGGSFSSYNEQFF. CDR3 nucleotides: TGTGCCAGCGGCTGGACTAGCGGGGGCAGCTTCAGCTCCTACAATGAGCAGTTCTTC.